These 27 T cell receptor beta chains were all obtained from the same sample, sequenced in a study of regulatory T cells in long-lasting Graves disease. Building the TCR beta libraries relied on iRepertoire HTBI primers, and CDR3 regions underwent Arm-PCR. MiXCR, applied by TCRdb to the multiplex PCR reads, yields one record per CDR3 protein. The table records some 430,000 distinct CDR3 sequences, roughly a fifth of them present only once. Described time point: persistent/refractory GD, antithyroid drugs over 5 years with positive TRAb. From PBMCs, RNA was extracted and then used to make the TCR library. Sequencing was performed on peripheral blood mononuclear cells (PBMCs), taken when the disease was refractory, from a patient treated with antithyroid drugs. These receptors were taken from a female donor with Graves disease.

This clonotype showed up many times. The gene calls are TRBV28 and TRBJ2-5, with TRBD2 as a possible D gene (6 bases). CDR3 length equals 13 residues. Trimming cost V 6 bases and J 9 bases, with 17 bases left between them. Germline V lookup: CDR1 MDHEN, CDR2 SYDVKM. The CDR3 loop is CASSVDYPRSQYF. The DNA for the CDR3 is TGTGCCAGCAGCGTGGACTACCCGCGGTCCCAGTACTTC.

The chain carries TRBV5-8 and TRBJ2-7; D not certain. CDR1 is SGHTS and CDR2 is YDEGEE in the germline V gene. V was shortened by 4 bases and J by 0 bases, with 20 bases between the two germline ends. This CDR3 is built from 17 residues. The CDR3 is CASSLWLDSATSYEQYF. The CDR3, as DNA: TGTGCCAGCAGCCTGTGGTTGGATTCCGCCACCTCCTACGAGCAGTACTTC. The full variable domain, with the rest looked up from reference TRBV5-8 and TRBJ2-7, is EAGVTQSPTHLIKTRGQQATLRCSPISGHTSVYWYQQALGLGLQFLLWYDEGEERNRGNFPPRFSGRQFPNYSSELNVNALELEDSALYLCASSLWLDSATSYEQYFGPGTRLTVT.

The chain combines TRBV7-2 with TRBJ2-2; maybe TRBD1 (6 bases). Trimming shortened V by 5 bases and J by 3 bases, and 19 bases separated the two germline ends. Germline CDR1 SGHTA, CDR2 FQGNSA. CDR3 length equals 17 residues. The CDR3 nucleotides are TGTGCCAGCAGCCCAGTCAGTAGGACAGATTACACCGGGGAGCTGTTTTTT. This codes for CASSPVSRTDYTGELFF.

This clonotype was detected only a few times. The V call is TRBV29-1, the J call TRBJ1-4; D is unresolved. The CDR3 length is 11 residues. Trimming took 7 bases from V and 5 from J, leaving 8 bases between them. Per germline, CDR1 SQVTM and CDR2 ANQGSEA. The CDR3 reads CSAQTNEKLFF. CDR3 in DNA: TGCAGCGCACAGACCAATGAAAAACTGTTTTTT.

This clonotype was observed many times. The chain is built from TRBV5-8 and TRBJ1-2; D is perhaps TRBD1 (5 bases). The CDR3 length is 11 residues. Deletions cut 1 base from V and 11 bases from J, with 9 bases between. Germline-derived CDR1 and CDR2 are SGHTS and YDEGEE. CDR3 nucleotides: TGTGCCAGCAGCTTGCCTGGGACTTACACCTTC. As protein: CASSLPGTYTF.

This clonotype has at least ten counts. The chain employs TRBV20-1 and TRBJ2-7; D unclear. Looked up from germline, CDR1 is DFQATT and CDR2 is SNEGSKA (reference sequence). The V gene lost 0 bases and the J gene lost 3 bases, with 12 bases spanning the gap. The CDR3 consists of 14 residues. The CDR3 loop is CSARDEGQYYEQYF. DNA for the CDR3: TGCAGTGCTAGAGATGAAGGCCAATACTACGAGCAGTACTTC.

The CDR3 region is CASSISGATYYGYTF. CDR3 DNA: TGTGCCAGTAGTATCTCGGGCGCCACCTACTATGGCTACACCTTC. This chain uses TRBV19 with TRBJ1-2; no clear D. CDR1 and CDR2 (germline): LNHDA, SQIVND (reference sequence). The germline V and J ends were trimmed by 3 bases and 3 bases, with 14 bases remaining between them. This CDR3 contains 15 residues.

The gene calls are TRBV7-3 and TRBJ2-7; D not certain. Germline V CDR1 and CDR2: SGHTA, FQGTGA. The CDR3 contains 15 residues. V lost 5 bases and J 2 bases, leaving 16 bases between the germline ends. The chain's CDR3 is CASSLDSQPPYEQYF. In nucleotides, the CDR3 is TGTGCCAGCAGCCTCGACTCACAACCCCCCTACGAGCAGTACTTC.

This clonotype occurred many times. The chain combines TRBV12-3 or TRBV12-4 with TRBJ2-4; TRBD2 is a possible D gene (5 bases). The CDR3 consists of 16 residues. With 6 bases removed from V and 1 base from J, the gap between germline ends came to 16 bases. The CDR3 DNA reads TGTGCCAGCAGGCAGAGGGTGGCGGGCGCCAAAAACATTCAGTACTTC. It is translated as CASRQRVAGAKNIQYF.

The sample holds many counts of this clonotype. The CDR3, as DNA: TGTGCCAGCGGGATCGGGGGGCACCAAGAGACCCAGTACTTC. It translates to CASGIGGHQETQYF. The chain links TRBV6-1 to TRBJ2-5; D is possibly TRBD2 (7 bases). V was cut by 8 bases and J by 0 bases, with 13 bases left in between. CDR1 is MNHNS and CDR2 is SASEGT in the germline V gene. The CDR3 runs to 14 residues.

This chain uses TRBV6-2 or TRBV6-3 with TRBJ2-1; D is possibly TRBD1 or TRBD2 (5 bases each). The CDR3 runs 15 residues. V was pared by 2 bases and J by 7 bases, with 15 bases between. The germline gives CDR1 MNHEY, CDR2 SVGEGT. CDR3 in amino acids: CASSYDYGTVNEQFF. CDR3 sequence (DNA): TGTGCCAGCAGTTACGATTACGGGACCGTGAATGAGCAGTTCTTC.

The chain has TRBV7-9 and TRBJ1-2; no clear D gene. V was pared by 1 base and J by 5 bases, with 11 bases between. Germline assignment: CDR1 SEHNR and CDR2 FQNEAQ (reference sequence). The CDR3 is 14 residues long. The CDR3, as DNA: TGTGCCAGCAGCTTAGACCGTGCTTCATATGGCTACACCTTC. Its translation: CASSLDRASYGYTF.

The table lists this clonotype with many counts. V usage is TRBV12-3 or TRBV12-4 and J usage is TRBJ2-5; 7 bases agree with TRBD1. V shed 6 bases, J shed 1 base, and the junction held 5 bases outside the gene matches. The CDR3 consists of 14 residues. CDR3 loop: CASSLGTVQETQYF. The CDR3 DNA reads TGTGCCAGCAGCTTGGGGACAGTCCAAGAGACCCAGTACTTC.

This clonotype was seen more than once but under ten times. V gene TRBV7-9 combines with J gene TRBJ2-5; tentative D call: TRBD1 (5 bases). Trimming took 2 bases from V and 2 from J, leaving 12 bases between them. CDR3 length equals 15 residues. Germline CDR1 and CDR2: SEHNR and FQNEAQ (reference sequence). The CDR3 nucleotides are TGTGCCAGCAGCTTATCCCGGACAATACAAGAGACCCAGTACTTC. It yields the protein CASSLSRTIQETQYF.

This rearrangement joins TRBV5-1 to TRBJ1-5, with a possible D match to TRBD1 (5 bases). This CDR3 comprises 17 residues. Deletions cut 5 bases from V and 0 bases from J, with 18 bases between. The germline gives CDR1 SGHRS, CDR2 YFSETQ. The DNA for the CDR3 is TGCGCCAGCAGTTTTGGGAGTGAGACAGATAGCAATCAGCCCCAGCATTTT. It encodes CASSFGSETDSNQPQHF.

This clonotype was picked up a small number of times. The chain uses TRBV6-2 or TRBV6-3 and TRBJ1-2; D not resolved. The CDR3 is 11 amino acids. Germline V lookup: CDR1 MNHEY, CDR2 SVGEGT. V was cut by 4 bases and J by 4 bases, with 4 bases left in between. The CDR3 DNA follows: TGTGCCAGCAGTTGGATCTATGGCTACACCTTC. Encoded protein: CASSWIYGYTF.

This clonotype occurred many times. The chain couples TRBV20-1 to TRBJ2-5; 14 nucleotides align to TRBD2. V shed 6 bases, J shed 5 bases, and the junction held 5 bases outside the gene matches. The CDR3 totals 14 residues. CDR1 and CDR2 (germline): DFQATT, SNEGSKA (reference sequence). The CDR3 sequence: CSAWTSGGLETQYF. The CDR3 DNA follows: TGCAGTGCCTGGACTAGCGGGGGGTTGGAGACCCAGTACTTC.

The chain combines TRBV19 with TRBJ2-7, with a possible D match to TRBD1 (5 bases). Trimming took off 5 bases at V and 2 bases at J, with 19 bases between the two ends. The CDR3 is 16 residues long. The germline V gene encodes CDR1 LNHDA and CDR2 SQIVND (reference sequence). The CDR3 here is CASSPYVTGPTYEQYF. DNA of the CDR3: TGTGCCAGTAGTCCCTACGTCACAGGTCCAACCTACGAGCAGTACTTC.

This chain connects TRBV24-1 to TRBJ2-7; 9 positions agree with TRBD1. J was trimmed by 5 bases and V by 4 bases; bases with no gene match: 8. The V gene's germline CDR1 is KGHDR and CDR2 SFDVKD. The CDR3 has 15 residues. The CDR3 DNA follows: TGTGCCACCAGTGACCCGGGACAGGGTCTAAACGAGCAGTACTTC. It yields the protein CATSDPGQGLNEQYF.

The DNA of the CDR3 is TGTGCCAGCAGCTCCTCGGGAGGGGGCAGGGGACAGCCCCAGCATTTT. It is translated as CASSSSGGGRGQPQHF. The gene calls are TRBV13 and TRBJ1-5; 7 bases line up with TRBD1. The CDR3 extends over 16 amino acids. Trimming removed 4 bases from V and 7 bases from J; junction bases left unmatched: 13. The V gene's germline CDR1 is PRHDT and CDR2 FYEKMQ (reference sequence).

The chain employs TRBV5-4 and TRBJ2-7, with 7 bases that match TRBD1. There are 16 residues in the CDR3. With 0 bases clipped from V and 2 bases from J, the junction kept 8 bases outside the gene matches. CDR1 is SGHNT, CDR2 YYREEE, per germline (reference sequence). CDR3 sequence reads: CASSLDYSGTAYEQYF. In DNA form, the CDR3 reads TGTGCCAGCAGCTTGGACTACTCCGGGACAGCCTACGAGCAGTACTTC.

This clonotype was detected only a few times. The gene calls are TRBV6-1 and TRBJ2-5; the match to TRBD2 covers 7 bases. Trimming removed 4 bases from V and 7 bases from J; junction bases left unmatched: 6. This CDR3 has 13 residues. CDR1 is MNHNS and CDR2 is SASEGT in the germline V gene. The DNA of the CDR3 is TGTGCCAGCAGTGCCGGACTAGGAGGGACCCAGTACTTC. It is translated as CASSAGLGGTQYF.

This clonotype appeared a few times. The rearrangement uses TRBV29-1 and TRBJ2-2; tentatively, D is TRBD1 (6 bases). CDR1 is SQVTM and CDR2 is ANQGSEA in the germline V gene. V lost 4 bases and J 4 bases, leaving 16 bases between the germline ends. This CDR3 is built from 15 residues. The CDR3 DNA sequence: TGCAGCGTTGGAGGTTTGACAGGTCTCACCGGGGAGCTGTTTTTT. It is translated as CSVGGLTGLTGELFF.

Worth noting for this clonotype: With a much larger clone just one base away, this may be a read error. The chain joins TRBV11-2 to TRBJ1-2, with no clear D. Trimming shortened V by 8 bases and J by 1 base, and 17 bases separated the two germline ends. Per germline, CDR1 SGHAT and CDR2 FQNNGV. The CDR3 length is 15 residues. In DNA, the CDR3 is TGTGCCAGCGGCCCTCTGGGTGGGGTTAACTATGGCTACACCTTC. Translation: CASGPLGGVNYGYTF.

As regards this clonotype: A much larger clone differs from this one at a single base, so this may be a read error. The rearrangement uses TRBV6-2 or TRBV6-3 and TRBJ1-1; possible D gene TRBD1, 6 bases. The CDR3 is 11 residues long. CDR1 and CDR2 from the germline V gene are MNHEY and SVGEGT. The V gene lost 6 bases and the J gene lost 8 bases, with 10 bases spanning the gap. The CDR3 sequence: CASRGAEEAFF. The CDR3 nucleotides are TGTGCCAGCAGGGGGGCAGAGGAAGCTTTCTTT.

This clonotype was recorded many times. The CDR3 nucleotides are TGTGCCAGCAGCTTAGAGGTTAGCGGGCTCAGCTACGAGCAGTACTTC. Amino acid sequence: CASSLEVSGLSYEQYF. The J gene is TRBJ2-7, the V gene TRBV11-2; TRBD2 matches 7 bases. This CDR3 spans 16 amino acids. Per the germline V gene, CDR1 is SGHAT and CDR2 is FQNNGV. The V segment lost 0 bases and the J segment 3 bases; nucleotides outside the gene matches: 8.

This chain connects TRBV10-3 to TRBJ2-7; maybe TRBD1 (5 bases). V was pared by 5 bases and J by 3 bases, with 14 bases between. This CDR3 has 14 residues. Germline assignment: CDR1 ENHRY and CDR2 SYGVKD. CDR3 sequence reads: CAISLAQGFYEQYF. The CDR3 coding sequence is TGTGCCATCAGTTTGGCCCAGGGTTTCTACGAGCAGTACTTC.